This T cell receptor beta chain was sequenced during a study of shared clonotypes between healthy human individuals. Sequencing was at deep level. Profiling relied on immunoSEQ multiplex PCR, and the TCRdb table lists in-frame clones only, not all of them. The sample holds 600,000 to 750,000 clones; roughly 72% are singletons and the top ten take about 1.7%. Germline V lookup: CDR1 LNHDA, CDR2 SQIVND (reference sequence). This CDR3 region has 13 residues. The ends lost 6 bases at V and 5 bases at J; junction bases unmatched: 6. This sequence was found in a woman in her twenties or thirties in good health. The chain combines TRBV19 with TRBJ2-5; TRBD2 agrees at 7 bases. The specimen sequenced was memory CD4+ T cells sorted from blood. Described subset: CD45RA-negative fraction. The DNA for the CDR3 is TGTGCCAGTAGCCCAACCGGGGGGGAGACCCAGTACTTC. Amino acid sequence: CASSPTGGETQYF.